This entry lists 29 T cell receptor beta chains sequenced from one sample in a study of cytomegalovirus exposure and HLA in healthy donors. The PCR made use of 60 Vbeta and 13 Jbeta primers. The assay was immunoSEQ multiplex PCR, and TCRdb's table has in-frame clones only and misses some. The specimen's table records approximately 50,000 clones. The material sequenced was PBMCs. The receptors here all came from a male donor in good health and CMV-seronegative.

The chain uses TRBV6-6 and TRBJ1-3; no clear D gene. Germline CDR1 reads MNHNY; CDR2 reads SVGAGI (reference sequence). The CDR3 runs 13 residues. V lost 6 bases to trimming and J lost 0 bases, with 6 bases between them. DNA for the CDR3: TGTGCCAGCAGGGGCAGCTCTGGAAACACCATATATTTT. Amino acids: CASRGSSGNTIYF.

V gene TRBV9 combines with J gene TRBJ2-5; D perhaps matches TRBD2 (6 bases). From germline, CDR1 is SGDLS and CDR2 YYNGEE. Trimming removed 4 bases from V and 0 bases from J, with 10 bases in between. The CDR3 is made up of 14 amino acids. The CDR3 coding sequence is TGTGCCAGCAGCACCCGGGACTACCAAGAGACCCAGTACTTC. Amino acids: CASSTRDYQETQYF.

This chain uses TRBV10-3 with TRBJ2-7; the D is unclear. Germline CDR1 ENHRY, CDR2 SYGVKD. This CDR3 has 14 residues. Trimming took off 2 bases at V and 4 bases at J, with 12 bases between the two ends. In DNA, the CDR3 is TGTGCCATCAGTGAGACTACGGTATCTTACGAGCAGTACTTC. The encoded protein is CAISETTVSYEQYF.

The chain joins TRBV25-1 to TRBJ2-7; 8 bases are shared with TRBD2. The length of the CDR3 is 14 residues. Per germline, CDR1 MGHDK and CDR2 SYGVNS. V trimming: 7 bases; J trimming: 7 bases; junction bases outside the gene matches: 12. This chain's CDR3 is CASTLSGVGGEQYF. DNA of the CDR3: TGTGCCAGCACCCTTAGCGGGGTCGGGGGAGAGCAGTACTTC.

The V gene is TRBV7-9, the J gene TRBJ2-1; 8 bases fit TRBD1. The CDR3 has 15 residues. J lost 1 base, V lost 2 bases, and 1 base had no gene match. CDR1 and CDR2 from the germline V gene are SEHNR and FQNEAQ (reference sequence). As DNA, the CDR3 is TGTGCCAGCAGCTTAACAGGGGGTTCCTACAATGAGCAGTTCTTC. As protein: CASSLTGGSYNEQFF.

The chain recombines TRBV27 with TRBJ1-2; the D gene is possibly TRBD1 (6 bases). V gave up 4 bases and J gave up 8 bases, with 17 bases separating them. This CDR3 comprises 14 residues. The germline V gene has CDR1 MNHEY and CDR2 SMNVEV (reference sequence). The CDR3 loop reads CASSWGRGGRGYTF. DNA of the CDR3: TGTGCCAGCAGTTGGGGGCGGGGGGGGCGCGGCTACACCTTC.

The DNA for the CDR3 is TGTGCCAGCAGTTACTCGGGACAGGGTAATGAAAAACTGTTTTTT. Translating it yields CASSYSGQGNEKLFF. This chain uses TRBV6-6 with TRBJ1-4; TRBD1 agrees at 9 bases. The junction had 0 bases not matched to a gene; V was cut back by 0 bases and J by 4 bases. There are 15 residues in the CDR3. Germline lookup yields CDR1 MNHNY and CDR2 SVGAGI (reference sequence).

The J gene is TRBJ1-1, the V gene TRBV6-5; D uncertain. Trimming took off 8 bases at V and 1 base at J, with 11 bases between the two ends. The CDR3 runs to 13 residues. The germline V gene has CDR1 MNHEY and CDR2 SVGAGI. CDR3 nucleotide sequence: TGTGCCAGCCGGGGTCCGCAGAACACTGAAGCTTTCTTT. This gives the protein CASRGPQNTEAFF.

V gene TRBV5-1 combines with J gene TRBJ1-6, with 9 nucleotides matching TRBD1. V was pared by 4 bases and J by 9 bases, with 5 bases of the junction left unmatched. CDR3 length: 14 residues. The germline V gene has CDR1 SGHRS and CDR2 YFSETQ. CDR3 residues: CASSLGQGPSPLHF. CDR3 in DNA: TGCGCCAGCAGCCTGGGACAGGGTCCTTCACCCCTCCACTTT.

V is TRBV4-1 and J is TRBJ2-2; possible D gene TRBD2, 5 bases. CDR3 length equals 15 residues. The V gene lost 1 base and the J gene lost 6 bases, with 12 bases spanning the gap. The germline CDR1 and CDR2 sequences are MGHRA and YSYEKL. The CDR3 coding sequence is TGCGCCAGCAGCCAAGGCCCGGGGTGGGCCGGGGAGCTGTTTTTT. It translates to CASSQGPGWAGELFF.

This chain links TRBV2 with TRBJ1-2; TRBD1 matches at 9 bases. With 7 bases clipped from V and 6 bases from J, the junction kept 6 bases outside the gene matches. CDR1 is SNHLY, CDR2 FYNNEI, per germline. The CDR3 covers 13 residues. This CDR3 reads CASTRDRENGYTF. The CDR3 DNA is TGTGCCAGCACGCGGGACAGGGAGAATGGCTACACCTTC.

The genes are TRBV9 and TRBJ1-4; D unclear. Germline CDR1 reads SGDLS; CDR2 reads YYNGEE. There are 14 residues in the CDR3. V lost 2 bases and J 4 bases, leaving 9 bases between the germline ends. CDR3 residues: CASSVELNNEKLFF. As DNA, the CDR3 is TGTGCCAGCAGCGTCGAACTGAATAATGAAAAACTGTTTTTT.

Here the CDR3 DNA reads TGTGCCAGCAGCTTGAGGTCGGCAGGGGGATCACCCCTCCACTTT. Amino acids: CASSLRSAGGSPLHF. The chain recombines TRBV5-4 with TRBJ1-6; TRBD1 aligns across 7 bases. CDR1 and CDR2 from the germline V gene are SGHNT and YYREEE (reference sequence). The V gene end was trimmed by 1 base and the J gene end by 10 bases; junction bases not matched to a gene: 8. This CDR3 has 15 amino acids.

The chain couples TRBV6-5 to TRBJ1-1; 7 bases match TRBD1. The CDR3 is 13 residues long. Germline lookup yields CDR1 MNHEY and CDR2 SVGAGI. The J segment lost 1 base and the V segment lost 5 bases, leaving 1 base of the junction unmatched. CDR3 sequence: CASSRQGNTEAFF. CDR3 DNA: TGTGCCAGCAGTCGACAGGGGAACACTGAAGCTTTCTTT.

The rearrangement joins TRBV5-4 to TRBJ1-6; D not resolved. Germline CDR1 reads SGHNT; CDR2 reads YYREEE (reference sequence). CDR3 length: 14 residues. V shed 2 bases and J shed 4 bases, with 7 bases lying between them. CDR3 bases: TGTGCCAGCAGCTTCGCAGAATATAATTCACCCCTCCACTTT. This encodes CASSFAEYNSPLHF.

V usage is TRBV7-9 and J usage is TRBJ1-6; possible D gene TRBD1, 6 bases. The V end lost 0 bases, the J end lost 5 bases, and 14 bases lay between the germline ends. The germline gives CDR1 SEHNR, CDR2 FQNEAQ (reference sequence). This CDR3 has 17 residues. CDR3 nucleotides: TGTGCCAGCAGCTTAGCCAGTACAGGGAGAAATAATTCACCCCTCCACTTT. Amino acids: CASSLASTGRNNSPLHF.

The chain combines TRBV14 with TRBJ1-5, with 8 bases that match TRBD1. The CDR3 is made up of 15 amino acids. The germline V gene has CDR1 SGHDN and CDR2 FVKESK. The V segment lost 5 bases and the J segment 0 bases; nucleotides outside the gene matches: 3. This CDR3 is CASSEGQGSNQPQHF. The CDR3 DNA reads TGTGCCAGCAGCGAAGGACAGGGTAGCAATCAGCCCCAGCATTTT.

The J gene is TRBJ2-1, the V gene TRBV6-5; 8 nucleotides match TRBD2. This CDR3 is built from 14 residues. With 6 bases clipped from V and 3 bases from J, the junction kept 4 bases outside the gene matches. Germline values: CDR1 MNHEY, CDR2 SVGAGI. CDR3 loop: CASRRAGDYNEQFF. In nucleotides, the CDR3 is TGTGCCAGCAGAAGAGCGGGGGACTACAATGAGCAGTTCTTC.

V usage is TRBV1 and J usage is TRBJ1-1. TRBV1 is noted as a pseudogene. The CDR3 spans 13 residues. CDR3: CTSLRGAGTEAFF. The CDR3 coding sequence is TGCACCAGCCTTCGGGGGGCGGGCACTGAAGCTTTCTTT.

The chain uses TRBV10-1 and TRBJ2-3, with D possibly being TRBD1 (6 bases). The germline V and J ends were trimmed by 6 bases and 3 bases, with 16 bases remaining between them. Germline V CDR1 and CDR2: WNHNN, SYGVQD (reference sequence). The CDR3 consists of 15 residues. The CDR3 protein is CASSDRKGRTDTQYF. The CDR3, as DNA: TGCGCCAGCAGCGACAGGAAAGGACGGACAGATACGCAGTATTTT.

V gene TRBV30 combines with J gene TRBJ2-5, with D possibly matching TRBD2 (6 bases). The CDR3 has 12 amino acids. From germline, CDR1 is GTSNPN and CDR2 SVGIG (reference sequence). V lost 0 bases, J lost 4 bases, and 6 bases lay in between. CDR3 nucleotides: TGTGCCTGGAGTGTACTAGCAGAGACCCAGTACTTC. Residues: CAWSVLAETQYF.

This chain links TRBV18 with TRBJ1-6; 7 bases map to TRBD1. Germline V gives CDR1 KGHSH, CDR2 LQKENI. V lost 0 bases to trimming and J lost 8 bases; unmatched junction nucleotides: 10. This CDR3 contains 17 residues. The CDR3, as DNA: TGTGCCAGCTCACCACCACTTTTAGGGGGCGAGGATTCACCCCTCCACTTT. Encoded protein: CASSPPLLGGEDSPLHF. The variable domain in full, with the rest retrieved from reference TRBV18 and TRBJ1-6, is NAGVMQNPRHLVRRRGQEARLRCSPMKGHSHVYWYRQLPEEGLKFMVYLQKENIIDESGMPKERFSAEFPKEGPSILRIQQVVRGDSAAYFCASSPPLLGGEDSPLHFGNGTRLTVT.

The V call is TRBV6-1, the J call TRBJ1-2; maybe TRBD1 (6 bases). V was cut by 2 bases and J by 8 bases, with 15 bases left in between. Germline CDR1 is MNHNS and CDR2 is SASEGT. The CDR3 contains 14 residues. The DNA of the CDR3 is TGTGCCAGCAGTGAATTGACGGGTCAGGGGGGCTACACCTTC. Encoded protein: CASSELTGQGGYTF.

As to this clone: An end of the junction does not agree with germline; a read error may underlie this. V gene TRBV19 combines with J gene TRBJ2-7; a possible D gene is TRBD1 (6 bases). The CDR3 is made up of 14 amino acids. The germline gives CDR1 LNHDA, CDR2 SQIVND (reference sequence). CDR3 nucleotide sequence: TGTGCCACCAAAACCGGGACATCTCGCTACGAGCAGTATTTC. Translating it yields CATKTGTSRYEQYF. The full variable domain, with the rest looked up from reference TRBV19 and TRBJ2-7, is DGGITQSPKYLFRKEGQNVTLSCEQNLNHDAMYWYRQDPGQGLRLIYYSQIVNDFQKGDIAEGYSVSREKKESFPLTVTSAQKNPTAFYLCATKTGTSRYEQYFGPGTRLTVT.

The rearrangement joins TRBV7-9 to TRBJ1-2; no clear D gene. Germline V CDR1 and CDR2: SEHNR, FQNEAQ (reference sequence). CDR3 length: 14 amino acids. Between the trimmed V and J ends, which lost 6 bases and 3 bases, there was a span of 14 bases. Here the CDR3 DNA reads TGTGCCAGCAGTTATATCACCGGGGACTATGGCTACACCTTC. It codes for CASSYITGDYGYTF.

The genes are TRBV18 and TRBJ2-1; perhaps TRBD2 as D (6 bases). The CDR3 has 18 amino acids. Trimming removed 3 bases at V and 0 bases at J, with 18 bases between. Germline V gives CDR1 KGHSH, CDR2 LQKENI. The CDR3 sequence is CASSPMLLATSSYNEQFF. CDR3 nucleotide sequence: TGTGCCAGCTCACCGATGTTACTCGCGACTAGCTCCTACAATGAGCAGTTCTTC.

This chain joins TRBV6-6 and TRBJ2-6, with D perhaps matching TRBD1 (6 bases). Germline CDR1 reads MNHNY; CDR2 reads SVGAGI (reference sequence). The CDR3 covers 15 residues. The V gene lost 4 bases and the J gene lost 3 bases, with 10 bases spanning the gap. The CDR3 spells CASSSQGSGANVLTF. The CDR3 DNA is TGTGCCAGCAGTTCCCAGGGGAGTGGGGCCAACGTCCTGACTTTC.

J is TRBJ2-3 and V is TRBV20-1; no clear D. Germline V CDR1 and CDR2: DFQATT, SNEGSKA (reference sequence). V lost 8 bases and J 2 bases, leaving 8 bases between the germline ends. CDR3 length: 11 amino acids. In DNA, the CDR3 is TGCAGTATTACAGACACAGATACGCAGTATTTT. This gives the protein CSITDTDTQYF.

The gene calls are TRBV13 and TRBJ1-2; the D is unclear. V lost 2 bases and J 2 bases, leaving 15 bases between the germline ends. The CDR3 is made up of 16 amino acids. CDR1 PRHDT and CDR2 FYEKMQ come from the germline V gene (reference sequence). The CDR3 sequence: CASSLLDRAGNYGYTF. The CDR3 DNA follows: TGTGCCAGCAGCTTACTCGACCGGGCGGGCAACTATGGCTACACCTTC.